The sequence of this T cell receptor beta chain was determined in a study of shared clonotypes between healthy human individuals. General study points: Sampling covered blood only; tissue repertoires likely differ.

Genomic DNA of each subset was evenly split across several immunoSEQ plates. Using immunoSEQ multiplex PCR, the repertoire was profiled, and TCRdb retains in-frame clones only, with some absent. The sample lists 450,000 to 500,000 clones; over 70% were seen once. Germline CDR1 MNHEY, CDR2 SVGAGI. CDR3 size: 12 residues. The germline V and J ends were trimmed by 7 bases and 1 base, with 7 bases remaining between them. Remarks on this clone: Its antigen is unknown.

The sequencing input was PBMCs. The origin of this receptor is a woman in her 40s in good health. Some clones in this sample may be carry-over from other donors' samples. The rearrangement links TRBV6-5 to TRBJ1-1, with unresolved D. The CDR3 nucleotides read TGTGCCAGCATGGGCAGGAACACTGAAGCTTTCTTT. Translation gives CASMGRNTEAFF.